This T cell receptor beta chain was captured by sequencing in a study of blood T cell repertoires in COVID-19. Study context: Spain, Italy and the United States supplied samples that represented acute and convalescent COVID-19. PBMCs, B-cell-depleted T cells, or T cells were the source of the cDNA or gDNA that made up the material.

The trim removed 1 base at V and 6 bases at J, leaving 9 bases unmatched. Germline CDR1 reads SNHLY; CDR2 reads FYNNEI. The CDR3 length is 15 residues. In the original processing: Using reference gene primer amplification, nucleated cell counts were estimated. The assay was immunoSEQ multiplex PCR, and TCRdb's table has in-frame clones only and misses some. V, J and clone size reflect that table, while D and trimming were determined from the DNA. The sample has around 320,000 clones, around 85% seen once. This clone was observed a few times. The rearrangement links TRBV2 to TRBJ2-7; the match to TRBD1 covers 7 bases. The source of this sequence is a human donor in a cohort sampled during active COVID-19. The sequenced sample was peripheral blood. CDR3 nucleotide sequence: TGTGCCAGCAGTGAAGGGGCAGGGGGTAGTCGCGAGCAGTACTTC. Translation gives CASSEGAGGSREQYF.